Each of the 5 T cell receptor beta chains below was sequenced from the same sample in a study of blood T cell repertoires in COVID-19. Assay used: immunoSEQ multiplex PCR; TCRdb lists only in-frame clones, some missing. Among hundreds of thousands of clones listed, roughly nine tenths were seen once. Sequencing input: peripheral blood. These receptors originate from a man aged 60 to 75 who had recovered from COVID-19.

The V call is TRBV15, the J call TRBJ2-7, with a weak D call TRBD2 (6 bases). Per germline, CDR1 LNHNV and CDR2 YYDKDF (reference sequence). This CDR3 contains 14 residues. V lost 0 bases and J 2 bases, leaving 8 bases between the germline ends. DNA for the CDR3: TGTGCCACCAGCAGAGAAGCGGGCCCCTACGAGCAGTACTTC. It yields the protein CATSREAGPYEQYF.

This chain connects TRBV9 to TRBJ2-2, with a tentative D call TRBD1 (6 bases). With 4 bases removed from V and 1 base from J, the gap between germline ends came to 11 bases. The CDR3 covers 15 residues. CDR1 and CDR2 from the germline V gene are SGDLS and YYNGEE. Here the CDR3 reads CASSPRGGNTGELFF. The CDR3 nucleotides are TGTGCCAGCAGCCCTAGAGGGGGGAACACCGGGGAGCTGTTTTTT.

The J gene is TRBJ1-1, the V gene TRBV19; D may be TRBD1 (6 bases). The germline V gene encodes CDR1 LNHDA and CDR2 SQIVND (reference sequence). The length of the CDR3 is 14 residues. V lost 4 bases and J 6 bases, leaving 15 bases between the germline ends. This CDR3 reads CASSTGGGAPEAFF. The CDR3 bases are TGTGCCAGTAGTACCGGCGGGGGGGCTCCTGAAGCTTTCTTT.

The chain employs TRBV27 and TRBJ2-3, with 7 nucleotides matching TRBD1. V shed 5 bases and J 6 bases; nucleotides not matched to a gene: 5. The CDR3 consists of 13 residues. Germline V gene data show CDR1 as MNHEY and CDR2 as SMNVEV (reference sequence). The CDR3 spells CASSVTGVDTQYF. In DNA form, the CDR3 reads TGTGCCAGCAGTGTAACAGGGGTGGATACGCAGTATTTT.

The chain joins TRBV28 to TRBJ2-7, with 9 bases lining up with TRBD2. CDR1 MDHEN and CDR2 SYDVKM come from the germline V gene. The V and J ends lost 7 bases and 0 bases, in that order; junction bases with no gene match: 7. There are 15 residues in the CDR3. The CDR3 protein is CASTPSGAHSYEQYF. CDR3 nucleotides: TGTGCCAGCACTCCTAGCGGGGCCCACTCCTACGAGCAGTACTTC.